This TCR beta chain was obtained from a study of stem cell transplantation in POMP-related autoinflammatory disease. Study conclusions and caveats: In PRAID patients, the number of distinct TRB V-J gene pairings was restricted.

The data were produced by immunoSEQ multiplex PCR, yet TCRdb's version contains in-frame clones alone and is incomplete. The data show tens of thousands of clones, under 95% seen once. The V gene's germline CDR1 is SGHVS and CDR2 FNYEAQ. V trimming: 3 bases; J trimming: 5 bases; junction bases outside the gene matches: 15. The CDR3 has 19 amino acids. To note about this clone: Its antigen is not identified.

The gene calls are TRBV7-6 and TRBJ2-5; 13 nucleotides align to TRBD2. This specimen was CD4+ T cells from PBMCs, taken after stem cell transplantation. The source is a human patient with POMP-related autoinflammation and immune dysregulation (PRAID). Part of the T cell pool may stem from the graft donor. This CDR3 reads CASSFTTGWTSGGLETQYF. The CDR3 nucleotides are TGTGCCAGCAGCTTTACGACTGGGTGGACTAGCGGGGGTTTGGAGACCCAGTACTTC.